The entry below describes one TCR beta chain. Its cognate antigen is unknown. This sample was taken from a study of blood T cells in healthy people across ages. Findings and limits, study-wide: There was a strong correlation between TCR beta diversity and naive T cell percentage.

Sample-barcoded 5' priming and a J-beta primer mix drove a second PCR of roughly 7 to 11 cycles. Per-sample output comprised a minimum of 2.5 million paired-end reads containing CDR3. TCRdb re-derived calls from the 5' RACE reads in MiXCR, one entry per CDR3 protein. The sample consists of about 1.4 million distinct CDR3 sequences, 59% of them appearing once. The sample, roughly 9.1 milliliters of peripheral blood, was drawn from each donor. Per the germline V gene, CDR1 is LNHNV and CDR2 is YYDKDF (reference sequence). The CDR3 sequence is 15 residues long. The V end was cut by 3 bases, the J end by 4 bases, with 15 bases between.

This chain connects TRBV15 to TRBJ1-2, with D hard to call. The clonotype was recovered from a man younger than 35 in good health. The sequenced sample was blood. The CDR3 DNA is TGTGCCACCAGCAGCCTTACGGACGGCGTCTATGGCTACACCTTC. Translating gives CATSSLTDGVYGYTF.